These T cell receptor beta chains were read from a single sample in a study of CXCR3-negative and CXCR3-positive naive CD8 T cells. Reprocessing the 5' RACE reads, TCRdb reports a single entry for every CDR3 protein and omits DNA. The sample holds under 85,000 distinct CDR3 sequences. The sequenced material came from naive CXCR3+ CD8+ T cells from blood. The source is a human donor in good health. Some clones in this sample may be carry-over from other donors' samples. Each CDR3 is given with its conserved first and last residue.

length	J	V	CDR3
14	TRBJ2-1	TRBV6-4	CASSRTGEGNEQFF
14	TRBJ2-6	TRBV12-3/TRBV12-4	CASSPTAGANVLTF
14	TRBJ1-2	TRBV29-1	CSVEVQAGGYGYTF
14	TRBJ1-2	TRBV28	CASSYQADLYGYTF
12	TRBJ2-1	TRBV29-1	CSAYPQGNEQFF
15	TRBJ2-7	TRBV20-1	CSARDPTGSSYEQYF
16	TRBJ2-2	TRBV7-6	CASSLYAEANTGELFF
14	TRBJ2-7	TRBV28	CASSLWIGMDEQYF
15	TRBJ1-3	TRBV5-6	CASSAGTSYGNTIYF
13	TRBJ2-3	TRBV29-1	CSVGGLAPDTQYF
15	TRBJ1-1	TRBV28	CASSLLGDMNTEAFF
13	TRBJ2-7	TRBV20-1	CSAKGQRSYEQYF
15	TRBJ2-1	TRBV4-1	CASSQSAGGYNEQFF
11	TRBJ2-3	TRBV12-3/TRBV12-4	CASGRTDTQYF
16	TRBJ2-1	TRBV23-1	CAGTDRGRGCVGEQFF
14	TRBJ2-7	TRBV6-5	CASSTAASGVATYF
14	TRBJ1-1	TRBV7-9	CASSLRAVDTEAFF
12	TRBJ2-2	TRBV29-1	CSVLAGTGELFF
16	TRBJ2-1	TRBV7-3	CASSLEDRSSYNEQFF
13	TRBJ2-7	TRBV7-2	CASNLAGIWEQYF
12	TRBJ2-7	TRBV5-5	CASSFPTYEQYF
13	TRBJ2-7	TRBV29-1	CSARPRGTYEQYF
13	TRBJ2-7	TRBV28	CAAQGGRGDEQYF
14	TRBJ2-5	TRBV4-1	CASSQETEEETQYF
14	TRBJ2-3	TRBV29-1	CSVVPAVRTDTQYF
14	TRBJ2-1	TRBV7-9	CASSLTLTAHEQFF
11	TRBJ2-3	TRBV25-1	CATGPTDTQYF
12	TRBJ1-2	TRBV28	CASSPPGYGYTF